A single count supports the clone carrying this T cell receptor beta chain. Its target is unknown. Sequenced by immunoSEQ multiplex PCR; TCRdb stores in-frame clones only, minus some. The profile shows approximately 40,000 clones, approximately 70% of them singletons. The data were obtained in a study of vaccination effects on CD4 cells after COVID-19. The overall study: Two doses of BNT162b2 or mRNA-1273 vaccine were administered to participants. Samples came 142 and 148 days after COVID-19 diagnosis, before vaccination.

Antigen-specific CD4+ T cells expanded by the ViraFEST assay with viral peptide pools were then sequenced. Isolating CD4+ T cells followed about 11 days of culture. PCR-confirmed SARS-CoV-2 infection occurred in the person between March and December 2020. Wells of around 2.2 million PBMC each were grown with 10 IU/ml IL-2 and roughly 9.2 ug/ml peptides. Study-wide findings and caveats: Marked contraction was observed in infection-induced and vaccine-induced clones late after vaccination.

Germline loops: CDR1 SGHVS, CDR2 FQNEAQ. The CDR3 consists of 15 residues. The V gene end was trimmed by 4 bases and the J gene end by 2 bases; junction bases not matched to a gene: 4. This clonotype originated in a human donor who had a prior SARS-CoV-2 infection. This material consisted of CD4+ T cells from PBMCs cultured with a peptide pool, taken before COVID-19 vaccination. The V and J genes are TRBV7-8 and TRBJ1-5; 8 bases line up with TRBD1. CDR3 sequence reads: CASSWTGQGNQPQHF. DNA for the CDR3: TGTGCCAGCAGCTGGACAGGGCAAGGCAATCAGCCCCAGCATTTT.